Listed here are 18 T cell receptor beta chains from one sample, sequenced in a study of blood T cells in healthy people across ages. Combining a sample-barcoded 5' primer with a J-beta primer mix, a second PCR ran for about 7 to 11 cycles. TCRdb reprocessed the 5' RACE reads with MiXCR, giving one entry per CDR3 protein. Of over a million distinct CDR3 sequences in the sample, under 55% were seen once. Sample: blood. The receptors stem from a woman in her sixties in good health.

The CDR3 spells CASNKPAGAIYEQYF. The CDR3 DNA sequence: TGTGCCAGCAACAAACCAGCGGGAGCAATTTACGAGCAGTACTTC. The rearrangement links TRBV21-1 to TRBJ2-7; the table's D call, TRBD2, was not checked against the DNA. TRBV21-1 constitutes a pseudogene. The CDR3 has 15 residues.

This clonotype was observed a handful of times. The gene calls are TRBV29-1 and TRBJ1-4; D possibly corresponds to TRBD1 (6 bases). The CDR3 has 13 residues. V gave up 6 bases and J gave up 6 bases, with 14 bases separating them. Per the germline V gene, CDR1 is SQVTM and CDR2 is ANQGSEA. CDR3 sequence: CSVGSTGYEKLFF. CDR3 DNA: TGCAGCGTCGGATCAACAGGGTATGAAAAACTGTTTTTT.

This clonotype was seen a handful of times. The chain is built from TRBV7-6 and TRBJ2-7, with 7 bases lining up with TRBD1. V lost 4 bases to trimming and J lost 6 bases; unmatched junction nucleotides: 6. The germline CDR1 and CDR2 sequences are SGHVS and FNYEAQ. The CDR3 has 13 amino acids. Here the CDR3 DNA reads TGTGCCAGCAGCTCCAAACAGGGGTCCGAGCAGTACTTC. Protein product: CASSSKQGSEQYF.

The J gene is TRBJ2-4, the V gene TRBV5-1; 9 bases are a match to TRBD1. The CDR3 length is 14 residues. The J segment lost 13 bases and the V segment lost 4 bases, leaving 12 bases of the junction unmatched. Germline V lookup: CDR1 SGHRS, CDR2 YFSETQ. The DNA for the CDR3 is TGCGCCAGCAGCAGAACAGGGGGCGTCTACGTGCAGTACTTC. Protein sequence: CASSRTGGVYVQYF.

The genes are TRBV12-3 or TRBV12-4 and TRBJ2-3, with 7 bases lining up with TRBD2. This CDR3 is 18 amino acids long. J gave up 0 bases and V 2 bases, and 11 bases lay outside the gene matches. The chain's CDR3 is CASSLRGGVQTSTDTQYF. In DNA, the CDR3 is TGTGCCAGCAGTTTACGGGGAGGGGTACAAACTAGCACAGATACGCAGTATTTT.

The chain carries TRBV6-1 and TRBJ2-5; D is possibly TRBD1 (6 bases). The last part of the DNA fits TRBJ2-7 better; the J call may be wrong. Germline V gene sequence: CDR1 MNHNS, CDR2 SASEGT. This CDR3 region has 12 residues. The DNA of the CDR3 is TGTGCCAGCTCCACAGGGACCAACGAGCAGTACTTC. Translating gives CASSTGTNEQYF.

This clonotype was counted between two and nine times. The rearrangement joins TRBV7-9 to TRBJ2-7; D unclear. Per germline, CDR1 SEHNR and CDR2 FQNEAQ (reference sequence). Deletions cut 8 bases from V and 3 bases from J, with 8 bases between. The CDR3 has 11 residues. The CDR3 coding sequence is TGTGCCAGCGGGCACAGCTACGAGCAGTACTTC. Its protein is CASGHSYEQYF.

The V and J genes are TRBV3-1 and TRBJ1-1; D is ambiguous. CDR3 length: 13 residues. Per germline, CDR1 LGHDT and CDR2 YNNKEL (reference sequence). V lost 6 bases and J lost 1, with 9 bases in between. This CDR3 is CASRAAKNTEAFF. The CDR3, as DNA: TGTGCCAGCAGAGCGGCCAAGAACACTGAAGCTTTCTTT.

The chain joins TRBV2 to TRBJ1-2; 10 bases agree with TRBD1. V lost 4 bases and J lost 8; bases outside the gene matches: 7. Germline CDR1 and CDR2: SNHLY and FYNNEI. This CDR3 region has 14 residues. CDR3 coding DNA: TGTGCCAGCAGTGGGACAGGGGGATTAGGAGGCTACACCTTC. This encodes CASSGTGGLGGYTF.

V usage is TRBV3-1 and J usage is TRBJ2-5; D may match TRBD1 or TRBD2 (6 bases each). This CDR3 is 14 amino acids long. Deletions cut 0 bases from V and 11 bases from J, with 16 bases between. From germline, CDR1 is LGHDT and CDR2 YNNKEL (reference sequence). The CDR3 nucleotides are TGTGCCAGCAGCCAAGAAGCGGCTAGGGGGGAGCAGTACTTC. Translating gives CASSQEAARGEQYF.

The chain joins TRBV7-2 to TRBJ2-5; D might be TRBD1 or TRBD2, each matching 6 bases. CDR3 length: 15 residues. CDR1 and CDR2 from the germline V gene are SGHTA and FQGNSA. Trimming shortened V by 0 bases and J by 11 bases, and 19 bases separated the two germline ends. The CDR3 bases are TGTGCCAGCAGCTTAGCCCCCGGGCAAAGGGGGGAGCAGTACTTC. This encodes CASSLAPGQRGEQYF.

This clonotype showed up just a few times. The genes are TRBV5-1 and TRBJ2-7; a possible D gene is TRBD1 (6 bases). V lost 0 bases to trimming and J lost 2 bases, with 15 bases between them. This CDR3 has 16 residues. Germline V lookup: CDR1 SGHRS, CDR2 YFSETQ. This CDR3 is CASSLGTVSRTYEQYF. The CDR3 region has the DNA TGCGCCAGCAGCTTGGGGACAGTGAGTAGGACCTACGAGCAGTACTTC. The variable domain in full, with the rest retrieved from reference TRBV5-1 and TRBJ2-7, is KAGVTQTPRYLIKTRGQQVTLSCSPISGHRSVSWYQQTPGQGLQFLFEYFSETQRNKGNFPGRFSGRQFSNSRSEMNVSTLELGDSALYLCASSLGTVSRTYEQYFGPGTRLTVT.

This chain links TRBV5-1 with TRBJ2-3; TRBD2 agrees at 14 bases. V trimming: 3 bases; J trimming: 4 bases; junction bases outside the gene matches: 4. This CDR3 is built from 16 residues. CDR1 SGHRS and CDR2 YFSETQ come from the germline V gene. CDR3 protein: CASSSTSGRGADTQYF. The DNA of the CDR3 is TGCGCCAGCAGCTCGACTAGCGGGAGGGGTGCAGATACGCAGTATTTT.

This chain links TRBV25-1 with TRBJ2-2; either TRBD1 or TRBD2 may supply D (5 bases each). The germline CDR1 and CDR2 sequences are MGHDK and SYGVNS. The CDR3 is 15 residues long. The V gene lost 4 bases and the J gene lost 7 bases, with 16 bases spanning the gap. CDR3 loop: CASSGGQGRNGELFF. The DNA for the CDR3 is TGTGCCAGCAGTGGTGGACAAGGGAGAAACGGGGAGCTGTTTTTT.

This chain joins TRBV5-1 and TRBJ2-7; perhaps TRBD2 as D (5 bases). The CDR3 loop spans 15 amino acids. CDR1 and CDR2 (germline): SGHRS, YFSETQ. Trimming cost V 2 bases and J 7 bases, with 19 bases left between them. Written as DNA, the CDR3 is TGCGCCAGCAGCTTACCAGGATCCCTCGGCGGGGAGCAGTACTTC. Its protein product is CASSLPGSLGGEQYF.

This clonotype showed up just a few times. The rearrangement uses TRBV6-5 and TRBJ2-1; D perhaps matches TRBD2 (6 bases). V was pared by 4 bases and J by 3 bases, with 19 bases between. This CDR3 region has 17 residues. Germline lookup yields CDR1 MNHEY and CDR2 SVGAGI. In DNA, the CDR3 is TGTGCCAGCAGTTGGGGGTCGCCAGTGGAGGGCTACAATGAGCAGTTCTTC. Residues: CASSWGSPVEGYNEQFF.

This clonotype was seen just once. The junction differs from germline at one of its ends, possibly a read error. The V gene is TRBV15, the J gene TRBJ2-3, with D possibly TRBD2 on 5 matching bases. The length of the CDR3 is 15 residues. Germline lookup yields CDR1 LNHNV and CDR2 YYDKDF (reference sequence). The CDR3 protein is CASSRSPGFTDTQYF. In nucleotides, the CDR3 is TGTGCCAGCAGCAGATCTCCGGGGTTCACAGATACGCAGTATTTT. Using reference TRBV15 and TRBJ2-3 for the parts outside the CDR3, the full variable domain is DAMVIQNPRYQVTQFGKPVTLSCSQTLNHNVMYWYQQKSSQAPKLLFHYYDKDFNNEADTPDNFQSRRPNTSFCFLDIRSPGLGDTAMYLCASSRSPGFTDTQYFGPGTRLTVL.

With regard to this clonotype: Compared with germline, one end of the junction differs, possibly owing to a read error. The chain carries TRBV20-1 and TRBJ1-2; the D is unclear. This CDR3 spans 13 amino acids. Per germline, CDR1 DFQATT and CDR2 SNEGSKA (reference sequence). CDR3 in amino acids: CSARPPLDYDYTF. Written as DNA, the CDR3 is TGCAGTGCTAGACCCCCGTTGGACTATGACTACACCTTC.